These 27 T cell receptor beta chains share one sample of origin, sequenced in a study of regulatory T cells in long-lasting Graves disease. Time point indicated: newly diagnosed GD, antithyroid drugs for less than 3 months. The TCR library used RNA extracted from PBMCs. TCR beta libraries were built with iRepertoire HTBI primers and Arm-PCR of CDR3 regions. TCRdb fed the multiplex PCR reads into MiXCR, producing one record per CDR3 protein. The data contain around 400,000 distinct CDR3 sequences, 15% to 17% of them singletons. The sequencing here drew on peripheral blood mononuclear cells (PBMCs), taken at new diagnosis, from a patient treated with antithyroid drugs. Receptor source: a female donor with Graves disease.

This sequence joins TRBV4-3 and TRBJ2-7; D is possibly TRBD2 (5 bases). The CDR3 totals 16 residues. Germline CDR1 LGHNA, CDR2 YSLEER. The ends were cut back, 1 base at V and 0 bases at J, with 13 bases in the middle. The CDR3 reads CASSQVYGESSYEQYF. CDR3 sequence (DNA): TGCGCCAGCAGCCAAGTTTACGGGGAGAGCTCCTACGAGCAGTACTTC.

Ten or more counts support this clonotype. The genes are TRBV10-3 and TRBJ2-3; 8 bases fit TRBD2. The CDR3 is made up of 14 amino acids. Germline V lookup: CDR1 ENHRY, CDR2 SYGVKD. Trimming cost V 11 bases and J 3 bases; bases outside gene matches: 10. The CDR3 is CAASLAGGTDTQYF. CDR3 sequence (DNA): TGTGCCGCCAGTTTGGCGGGGGGAACAGATACGCAGTATTTT.

This clonotype has a count of ten or more. The V and J genes are TRBV20-1 and TRBJ2-7; D possibly corresponds to TRBD1 (6 bases). V was pared by 0 bases and J by 4 bases, with 16 bases between. CDR3 length equals 15 residues. Germline V lookup: CDR1 DFQATT, CDR2 SNEGSKA (reference sequence). The chain's CDR3 is CSAREGTRLGYEQYF. The CDR3 nucleotides are TGCAGTGCTAGAGAAGGGACAAGATTAGGGTACGAGCAGTACTTC.

This clonotype was seen repeatedly, ten times or more. This chain uses TRBV20-1 with TRBJ2-3; TRBD2 agrees at 8 bases. V shed 6 bases and J 4 bases; nucleotides not matched to a gene: 9. The CDR3 totals 14 residues. The germline V gene encodes CDR1 DFQATT and CDR2 SNEGSKA (reference sequence). CDR3 nucleotide sequence: TGCAGTGCACCGAGCGGGAGCAGGGCAGATACGCAGTATTTT. The encoded protein is CSAPSGSRADTQYF.

DNA of the CDR3: TGTGGCGCACCCCGGAACACTGAAGCTTTCTTT. This encodes CGAPRNTEAFF. The chain combines TRBV6-7 with TRBJ1-1; D gene uncertain. TRBV6-7 counts as an open reading frame of uncertain function. The CDR3 spans 11 residues.

In its sample, this clonotype was seen many times. This chain joins TRBV12-3 or TRBV12-4 and TRBJ1-5; D uncertain. The CDR3 sequence is 17 residues long. The V end was cut by 4 bases, the J end by 1 base, with 17 bases between. The CDR3 here is CASSSNLDLMSNQPQHF. CDR3 DNA sequence: TGTGCCAGCAGTTCGAACCTTGACTTGATGAGCAATCAGCCCCAGCATTTT.

Ten or more counts support this clonotype. The chain combines TRBV4-2 with TRBJ1-1; 7 nucleotides align to TRBD1. Germline CDR1 LGHNA, CDR2 YNFKEQ. V shed 0 bases and J 7 bases; nucleotides not matched to a gene: 20. The CDR3 has 19 residues. CDR3 nucleotide sequence: TGTGCCAGCAGCCAAGATTTGCGGACAGGCGGTTTGAGTTACCGTGAAGCTTTCTTT. It yields the protein CASSQDLRTGGLSYREAFF.

This clonotype was recorded at least ten times. V and J are TRBV2 and TRBJ2-7; 8 bases fit TRBD1. The V gene's germline CDR1 is SNHLY and CDR2 FYNNEI. The CDR3 consists of 13 residues. V shed 6 bases, J shed 0 bases, and the junction held 1 base outside the gene matches. The chain's CDR3 is CASRTGGSYEQYF. As DNA, the CDR3 is TGTGCCAGCAGAACAGGGGGCTCCTACGAGCAGTACTTC.

The V gene is TRBV11-3, the J gene TRBJ1-3; D is undetermined. The V end was cut by 3 bases, the J end by 1 base, with 7 bases between. This CDR3 is built from 14 residues. Germline CDR1 and CDR2: SGHNT and YENEEA. This CDR3 reads CASSFKGSGNTIYF. The CDR3 bases are TGTGCCAGCAGCTTTAAAGGTTCTGGAAACACCATATATTTT.

This chain connects TRBV12-3 or TRBV12-4 to TRBJ1-2; D not certain. This CDR3 spans 14 amino acids. V lost 1 base and J 5 bases, leaving 11 bases between the germline ends. The CDR3 loop reads CASSLGAENYGYTF. The CDR3 nucleotides are TGTGCCAGCAGTTTAGGGGCGGAGAATTATGGCTACACCTTC.

The sample holds many counts of this clonotype. This sequence joins TRBV6-1 and TRBJ1-1; TRBD1 agrees at 7 bases. The germline gives CDR1 MNHNS, CDR2 SASEGT. Losses at the gene ends were 5 bases for V and 6 bases for J; bases not matched to a gene: 3. The CDR3 covers 12 residues. The CDR3 sequence is CASSRDSSEAFF. The CDR3 DNA follows: TGTGCCAGCAGTCGGGACAGCTCTGAAGCTTTCTTT.

This clonotype was seen ten or more times. The CDR3 DNA reads as TGTGCCAGCAGCTTTGTCGACCTCAAGGCACCCCTCCACTTT. Translated, it gives CASSFVDLKAPLHF. The V call is TRBV11-2, the J call TRBJ1-6, with D unresolved. Trimming shortened V by 3 bases and J by 11 bases, and 14 bases separated the two germline ends. In germline, CDR1 is SGHAT, CDR2 FQNNGV. The CDR3 covers 14 residues.

This clonotype has a single count. This chain joins TRBV11-2 and TRBJ2-7, with D perhaps matching TRBD1 or TRBD2 (5 bases each). The germline gives CDR1 SGHAT, CDR2 FQNNGV. The CDR3 consists of 13 residues. V was clipped by 5 bases and J by 6 bases, with 14 bases between them. The CDR3 sequence: CASSQLGVGEQYF. The CDR3 DNA reads TGTGCCAGCAGCCAACTAGGGGTCGGCGAGCAGTACTTC.

Ten or more counts support this clonotype. The gene calls are TRBV5-1 and TRBJ2-3; 7 bases are shared with TRBD2. The J segment lost 5 bases and the V segment lost 4 bases, leaving 10 bases of the junction unmatched. The germline gives CDR1 SGHRS, CDR2 YFSETQ. This CDR3 is built from 15 residues. CDR3 DNA: TGCGCCAGCAGCCCGAGGGCGGGAGCGGGAGATACGCAGTATTTT. It encodes CASSPRAGAGDTQYF.

On this clonotype: Only one base separates this from a far larger clonotype, so it likely reflects a read error. This chain connects TRBV6-4 to TRBJ2-3; D is unresolved. The J call may be in error: the DNA end matches TRBJ2-7 better. The length of the CDR3 is 15 residues. Germline CDR1 is MRHNA and CDR2 is SNTAGT. CDR3 DNA sequence: TGTGCCAGCAGTTCAACCTTGCGGATTTCCTACGGGCAGTACTTC. Translation gives CASSSTLRISYGQYF.

This chain links TRBV11-3 with TRBJ2-5; D is unclear. The CDR3 has 14 amino acids. Trimming pared 1 base from V and 6 bases from J, leaving 12 bases between. Germline assignment: CDR1 SGHNT and CDR2 YENEEA. The CDR3 here is CASSLVENGKTQYF. The CDR3 region has the DNA TGTGCCAGCAGCTTAGTGGAGAACGGAAAGACCCAGTACTTC.

The table lists this clonotype with many counts. The chain couples TRBV29-1 to TRBJ1-1; TRBD1 aligns across 7 bases. Trimming cost V 1 base and J 10 bases; bases outside gene matches: 6. Germline V gene sequence: CDR1 SQVTM, CDR2 ANQGSEA. CDR3 length: 12 amino acids. DNA of the CDR3: TGCAGCGTTGAAGGGACAGGTTGGGGAGCTTTCTTT. It translates to CSVEGTGWGAFF.

This clonotype was counted ten times or more. The chain carries TRBV5-6 and TRBJ2-3; 7 bases are shared with TRBD1. The CDR3 is 14 amino acids. V was clipped by 3 bases and J by 5 bases; unmatched bases: 6. CDR1 and CDR2 (germline): SGHDT, YYEEEE. Here the CDR3 reads CASSWNQGVDTQYF. The CDR3 DNA reads TGTGCCAGCAGCTGGAACCAGGGGGTAGATACGCAGTATTTT.

This clonotype was detected a few times. This chain uses TRBV19 with TRBJ2-3, with a weak D call TRBD1 (6 bases). Germline V gene lookup returns CDR1 LNHDA and CDR2 SQIVND (reference sequence). V was shortened by 7 bases and J by 1 base, with 15 bases between the two germline ends. The CDR3 consists of 15 residues. The CDR3 protein is CASTPLQGGTDTQYF. CDR3 coding DNA: TGTGCCAGTACCCCCTTACAGGGAGGCACAGATACGCAGTATTTT.

This clonotype was counted at least ten times. This chain joins TRBV3-1 and TRBJ1-1; D possibly corresponds to TRBD1 (5 bases). This CDR3 has 12 residues. Germline lookup yields CDR1 LGHDT and CDR2 YNNKEL (reference sequence). V was trimmed by 7 bases and J by 5 bases, leaving 11 bases between them. The DNA of the CDR3 is TGTGCCAGCACCTTGGGGGGGACTGAAGCTTTCTTT. It yields the protein CASTLGGTEAFF.

At least ten counts were recorded for this clonotype. The chain links TRBV9 to TRBJ1-3; D ambiguous. The V and J ends lost 0 bases and 2 bases respectively, with 6 bases between them. The germline gives CDR1 SGDLS, CDR2 YYNGEE. The CDR3 totals 14 residues. CDR3 coding DNA: TGTGCCAGCAGCGTAGACGGGACTGGAAACACCATATATTTT. Translated: CASSVDGTGNTIYF.

This clonotype appeared many times. This chain connects TRBV10-3 to TRBJ1-1, with D perhaps TRBD1 (5 bases). Germline CDR1 ENHRY, CDR2 SYGVKD. There are 13 residues in the CDR3. The V end lost 4 bases, the J end lost 4 bases, and 10 bases lay between the germline ends. The CDR3 reads CAISAPGITEAFF. In DNA, the CDR3 is TGTGCCATCAGTGCCCCAGGGATCACTGAAGCTTTCTTT.

As to this clonotype: A far larger clone is only one base removed, so a read error is likely. The rearrangement links TRBV10-3 to TRBJ2-3, with 9 nucleotides matching TRBD1. Trimming removed 5 bases from V and 5 bases from J; junction bases left unmatched: 8. This CDR3 spans 15 amino acids. Germline lookup yields CDR1 ENHRY and CDR2 SYGVKD. CDR3 nucleotide sequence: TGTGCCATCAGTTACTCCGGGACAGGGCGAGATACGCAGTATTTT. Protein: CAISYSGTGRDTQYF.

This clonotype has only a few counts. The chain couples TRBV4-1 to TRBJ2-3; 12 nucleotides align to TRBD2. The junction had 8 bases not matched to a gene; V was cut back by 0 bases and J by 4 bases. Germline V CDR1 and CDR2: MGHRA, YSYEKL. The CDR3 is 18 amino acids. The CDR3 region is CASSQDIETSGGADTQYF. In DNA, the CDR3 is TGCGCCAGCAGCCAAGATATTGAGACTAGCGGGGGAGCAGATACGCAGTATTTT.

The chain uses TRBV4-1 and TRBJ2-2; D perhaps matches TRBD1 (6 bases). The CDR3 covers 16 residues. Between the trimmed V and J ends, which lost 0 bases and 3 bases, there was a span of 11 bases. The germline V gene encodes CDR1 MGHRA and CDR2 YSYEKL. The CDR3 DNA reads TGCGCCAGCAGCCAAGAGAGGGGGTTGCACACCGGGGAGCTGTTTTTT. Its protein product is CASSQERGLHTGELFF.

J is TRBJ2-1 and V is TRBV12-3 or TRBV12-4, with 8 nucleotides matching TRBD1. Germline trimming cut 3 bases from V and 7 bases from J; bases unmatched to any gene: 2. The CDR3 length is 13 residues. For the CDR3, the DNA is TGTGCCAGCAGTTTTACAGGGGGGAATGAGCAGTTCTTC. Amino acid sequence: CASSFTGGNEQFF.

There are many counts of this clonotype. V usage is TRBV20-1 and J usage is TRBJ2-1; D is uncertain. Trimming left V 6 bases short and J 5 bases short, with 17 bases between. The CDR3 length is 14 residues. Germline V gene sequence: CDR1 DFQATT, CDR2 SNEGSKA (reference sequence). The CDR3 protein is CSAIGFTIDNEQFF. As DNA, the CDR3 is TGCAGTGCCATCGGGTTTACCATAGACAATGAGCAGTTCTTC.